What follows are 31 T cell receptor beta chains derived from one specimen sequenced in a study of blood T cell repertoires in COVID-19. Profiled with immunoSEQ multiplex PCR; TCRdb holds only in-frame clones, not every one. Among about 110,000 clones listed, about 80% were seen once. Material: peripheral blood. These TCRs come from a woman aged 50 to 60 with acute or convalescent COVID-19.

J is TRBJ2-5 and V is TRBV5-4; D ambiguous. CDR3 size: 11 residues. The germline gives CDR1 SGHNT, CDR2 YYREEE (reference sequence). V lost 7 bases, J lost 1 base, and 5 bases lay in between. As DNA, the CDR3 is TGTGCCAGCCAATCCCAAGAGACCCAGTACTTC. It specifies CASQSQETQYF.

The rearrangement uses TRBV12-3 or TRBV12-4 and TRBJ1-5; 8 bases are shared with TRBD1. After removal of 7 bases from V and 6 bases from J, the junction contained 5 bases not matched to a gene. This CDR3 is built from 13 residues. The CDR3 region is CASTLDRGQPQHF. As DNA, the CDR3 is TGTGCCAGCACCTTAGACAGGGGTCAGCCCCAGCATTTT.

This rearrangement joins TRBV9 to TRBJ1-2; unclear D gene. CDR3 length: 14 residues. Per the germline V gene, CDR1 is SGDLS and CDR2 is YYNGEE. Deletions cut 5 bases from V and 0 bases from J, with 11 bases between. The CDR3 DNA reads TGTGCCAGCAGTTATGCGGGGTCTAACTATGGCTACACCTTC. It is translated as CASSYAGSNYGYTF.

The V and J genes are TRBV5-1 and TRBJ1-2; D is uncertain. This CDR3 is 14 amino acids long. V was cut by 3 bases and J by 5 bases, with 14 bases left in between. The germline gives CDR1 SGHRS, CDR2 YFSETQ. The CDR3 nucleotides are TGCGCCAGCAGCTCCAGAACCGGGAGATATGGCTACACCTTC. It codes for CASSSRTGRYGYTF. The whole variable domain, remainder taken from reference TRBV5-1 and TRBJ1-2, is KAGVTQTPRYLIKTRGQQVTLSCSPISGHRSVSWYQQTPGQGLQFLFEYFSETQRNKGNFPGRFSGRQFSNSRSEMNVSTLELGDSALYLCASSSRTGRYGYTFGSGTRLTVV.

The V gene is TRBV19, the J gene TRBJ1-2; D gene uncertain. The CDR3 is 15 amino acids. Trimming took off 1 base at V and 4 bases at J, with 13 bases between the two ends. Germline CDR1 and CDR2: LNHDA and SQIVND (reference sequence). DNA of the CDR3: TGTGCCAGTAGTATAGCCCTCACCCTAACCTATGGCTACACCTTC. This codes for CASSIALTLTYGYTF.

This clone was counted a few times. This chain uses TRBV5-4 with TRBJ1-2, with TRBD1 matching 8 bases. Trimming removed 0 bases from V and 4 bases from J; junction bases left unmatched: 5. In germline, CDR1 is SGHNT, CDR2 YYREEE (reference sequence). There are 15 residues in the CDR3. The CDR3 DNA sequence: TGTGCCAGCAGCTTGGTGACAGGGGAGGTCTATGGCTACACCTTC. Translated, it gives CASSLVTGEVYGYTF.

The chain has TRBV18 and TRBJ2-1; 8 nucleotides match TRBD2. Trimming took 0 bases from V and 7 from J; bases not matched to a gene: 8. Germline CDR1 KGHSH, CDR2 LQKENI. The CDR3 is 16 residues long. The CDR3 nucleotides read TGTGCCAGCTCACCACCGTTGAGCGGGGGCGGGAATGAGCAGTTCTTC. Translating gives CASSPPLSGGGNEQFF.

Note on this clone: Other nucleotide sequences in the sample specify the same CDR3. The V call is TRBV12-3 or TRBV12-4, the J call TRBJ1-6; D gene unclear. The CDR3 sequence is 12 residues long. Trimming stripped 3 bases from V and 10 bases from J, with 7 bases between. The DNA of the CDR3 is TGTGCCAGCAGTTTCGGAGGGTCACCCCTCCACTTT. It codes for CASSFGGSPLHF.

CDR3 sequence reads: CASSARRGQDSYGYTF. The CDR3 coding sequence is TGTGCCAGTAGTGCCCGCAGGGGGCAGGATAGCTATGGCTACACCTTC. The rearrangement links TRBV19 to TRBJ1-2; the match to TRBD1 covers 8 bases. The trim removed 5 bases at V and 4 bases at J, leaving 12 bases unmatched. Germline assignment: CDR1 LNHDA and CDR2 SQIVND (reference sequence). The CDR3 covers 16 residues.

The chain couples TRBV9 to TRBJ1-2; 10 nucleotides agree with TRBD1. The CDR3 has 15 amino acids. Trimming at V came to 0 bases and at J to 5 bases, leaving 4 bases not matched to a gene. Germline values: CDR1 SGDLS, CDR2 YYNGEE. The CDR3 DNA is TGTGCCAGCAGCGTAGGACAGGGGGCAGGGTATGGCTACACCTTC. This encodes CASSVGQGAGYGYTF. Full variable domain (outside the CDR3, taken from reference TRBV9 and TRBJ1-2): DSGVTQTPKHLITATGQRVTLRCSPRSGDLSVYWYQQSLDQGLQFLIQYYNGEERAKGNILERFSAQQFPDLHSELNLSSLELGDSALYFCASSVGQGAGYGYTFGSGTRLTVV.

This clone was seen a handful of times. The rearrangement uses TRBV18 and TRBJ2-7, with D maybe TRBD2 (7 bases). The CDR3 spans 15 residues. Trimming removed 3 bases at V and 5 bases at J, with 17 bases between. The germline V gene has CDR1 KGHSH and CDR2 LQKENI. The CDR3: CASSPARGAGDEQYF. The CDR3 DNA reads as TGTGCCAGCTCACCGGCTCGGGGGGCAGGCGACGAGCAGTACTTC.

A few counts support this clone. The CDR3 nucleotides read TGTGCCAGCAGTTCAGGGGTGGATGGCTACACCTTC. Translation gives CASSSGVDGYTF. This chain connects TRBV2 to TRBJ1-2, with D tentatively TRBD1 (6 bases). V was shortened by 5 bases and J by 6 bases, with 10 bases between the two germline ends. The CDR3 spans 12 residues. The V gene's germline CDR1 is SNHLY and CDR2 FYNNEI.

The chain joins TRBV2 to TRBJ1-3; D unclear. This CDR3 is 15 amino acids long. The V gene lost 5 bases and the J gene lost 0 bases, with 11 bases spanning the gap. The V gene's germline CDR1 is SNHLY and CDR2 FYNNEI. The chain's CDR3 is CASSSVYSSGNTIYF. The CDR3 coding sequence is TGTGCCAGCAGTTCCGTCTACAGCTCTGGAAACACCATATATTTT.

The V gene is TRBV19, the J gene TRBJ2-7; TRBD1 matches at 10 bases. The length of the CDR3 is 15 residues. Germline V CDR1 and CDR2: LNHDA, SQIVND (reference sequence). V was pared by 2 bases and J by 5 bases, with 6 bases of the junction left unmatched. CDR3 bases: TGTGCCAGTAGTATACGGGGGACAGGGGTCCACGAGCAGTACTTC. Translated, it gives CASSIRGTGVHEQYF. The full variable domain, completed using reference TRBV19 and TRBJ2-7, is DGGITQSPKYLFRKEGQNVTLSCEQNLNHDAMYWYRQDPGQGLRLIYYSQIVNDFQKGDIAEGYSVSREKKESFPLTVTSAQKNPTAFYLCASSIRGTGVHEQYFGPGTRLTVT.

The gene calls are TRBV18 and TRBJ2-1; 9 bases map to TRBD2. The germline gives CDR1 KGHSH, CDR2 LQKENI. Germline trimming cut 0 bases from V and 5 bases from J; bases unmatched to any gene: 14. The CDR3 consists of 19 residues. The CDR3 nucleotides are TGTGCCAGCTCACCACCGACGCTCTCACCCAGCGGGGGGAACAATGAGCAGTTCTTC. Amino acids: CASSPPTLSPSGGNNEQFF.

The chain is built from TRBV5-4 and TRBJ2-7, with 12 bases identical to TRBD2. From germline, CDR1 is SGHNT and CDR2 YYREEE (reference sequence). The trim removed 5 bases at V and 4 bases at J, leaving 7 bases unmatched. The CDR3 length is 15 residues. The CDR3 region is CASRGGLAGPYEQYF. In DNA form, the CDR3 reads TGTGCCAGCAGAGGGGGACTAGCGGGTCCTTACGAGCAGTACTTC.

The chain carries TRBV30 and TRBJ1-3; tentatively, D is TRBD1 (6 bases). The germline CDR1 and CDR2 sequences are GTSNPN and SVGIG (reference sequence). Trimming shortened V by 6 bases and J by 0 bases, and 15 bases separated the two germline ends. The CDR3 sequence is 15 residues long. The CDR3 is CACYGGRISGNTIYF. The CDR3 DNA is TGTGCCTGTTATGGGGGCAGGATCTCTGGAAACACCATATATTTT.

This chain links TRBV18 with TRBJ2-4; possibly TRBD2 for D (6 bases). The CDR3 is 20 amino acids. Germline V gives CDR1 KGHSH, CDR2 LQKENI. V was cut by 4 bases and J by 0 bases, with 25 bases left in between. This chain's CDR3 is CASSLTSPAGSRLAKNIQYF. CDR3 sequence (DNA): TGTGCCAGCTCACTCACGTCGCCGGCGGGATCGAGACTAGCCAAAAACATTCAGTACTTC.

This chain connects TRBV19 to TRBJ2-6; TRBD1 is a possible D gene (7 bases). The length of the CDR3 is 16 residues. Germline values: CDR1 LNHDA, CDR2 SQIVND (reference sequence). V lost 9 bases and J lost 0, with 15 bases in between. This CDR3 reads CASAGGTDSGANVLTF. Written as DNA, the CDR3 is TGTGCCAGCGCAGGAGGGACAGACTCTGGGGCCAACGTCCTGACTTTC. Full variable domain (missing parts from reference TRBV19 and TRBJ2-6): DGGITQSPKYLFRKEGQNVTLSCEQNLNHDAMYWYRQDPGQGLRLIYYSQIVNDFQKGDIAEGYSVSREKKESFPLTVTSAQKNPTAFYLCASAGGTDSGANVLTFGAGSRLTVL.

V usage is TRBV19 and J usage is TRBJ2-3; D is perhaps TRBD2 (6 bases). V was pared by 3 bases and J by 5 bases, with 15 bases between. CDR1 LNHDA and CDR2 SQIVND come from the germline V gene (reference sequence). This CDR3 comprises 15 residues. This CDR3 is CASSMGPGRGDTQYF. Here the CDR3 DNA reads TGTGCCAGTAGTATGGGACCAGGGCGGGGAGATACGCAGTATTTT.

The chain uses TRBV7-9 and TRBJ1-3, with D perhaps matching TRBD1 (5 bases). V dropped 8 bases and J dropped 0 bases, with 11 bases sitting between them. Germline CDR1 SEHNR, CDR2 FQNEAQ (reference sequence). This CDR3 has 14 amino acids. The CDR3 DNA follows: TGTGCCAGCTTACCGGGGGGCTCTGGAAACACCATATATTTT. This translates into CASLPGGSGNTIYF.

The chain combines TRBV9 with TRBJ2-5, with TRBD2 matching 7 bases. From germline, CDR1 is SGDLS and CDR2 YYNGEE. Losses at the gene ends were 4 bases for V and 5 bases for J; bases not matched to a gene: 11. This CDR3 contains 15 residues. CDR3 loop: CASSPPRGGMETQYF. CDR3 nucleotides: TGTGCCAGCAGCCCCCCCCGGGGAGGGATGGAGACCCAGTACTTC.

The V gene is TRBV5-8, the J gene TRBJ1-3; weak D call: TRBD1 (6 bases). Germline loops: CDR1 SGHTS, CDR2 YDEGEE. This CDR3 comprises 14 residues. V lost 2 bases, J lost 9 bases, and 15 bases lay in between. CDR3 region: CASSFRQAGGTIYF. The CDR3 DNA is TGTGCCAGCAGCTTCCGACAGGCGGGGGGCACCATATATTTT.

This chain joins TRBV19 and TRBJ1-2, with D perhaps matching TRBD1 (5 bases). Trimming took off 4 bases at V and 8 bases at J, with 17 bases between the two ends. Germline V gene sequence: CDR1 LNHDA, CDR2 SQIVND (reference sequence). The CDR3 runs 14 residues. CDR3: CASSKTGGASGYTF. CDR3 DNA: TGTGCCAGTAGTAAAACGGGAGGGGCTTCCGGCTACACCTTC. Together with reference TRBV19 and TRBJ1-2, the CDR3 gives the full variable domain: DGGITQSPKYLFRKEGQNVTLSCEQNLNHDAMYWYRQDPGQGLRLIYYSQIVNDFQKGDIAEGYSVSREKKESFPLTVTSAQKNPTAFYLCASSKTGGASGYTFGSGTRLTVV.

A remark on this clone: This sample also contains other DNA sequences that code for the same CDR3. The chain links TRBV5-3 to TRBJ1-6; 8 positions match TRBD1. TRBV5-3 is filed as an ORF, its function uncertain. With V trimmed by 8 bases and J by 6 bases, 13 bases remained unmatched. The CDR3 loop spans 16 amino acids. The CDR3 sequence is CARSSYKTGVNSPLHF. CDR3 coding DNA: TGTGCCAGGAGCAGCTACAAGACAGGGGTTAATTCACCCCTCCACTTT.

The chain recombines TRBV21-1 with TRBJ1-5; the table assigns TRBD1, which was not confirmed against the DNA. TRBV21-1 is termed a pseudogene. This CDR3 comprises 14 residues. CDR3 protein: CAIGQINSNQPQHF. Here the CDR3 DNA reads TGTGCCATCGGACAGATTAATAGCAATCAGCCCCAGCATTTT.

The chain combines TRBV6-5 with TRBJ1-5, with 9 bases aligning to TRBD1. Germline CDR1 and CDR2: MNHEY and SVGAGI. The V and J ends lost 1 base and 3 bases, in that order; junction bases with no gene match: 4. The CDR3 spans 16 residues. CDR3 amino acids: CASSYLDRGTNQPQHF. The CDR3 coding sequence is TGTGCCAGCAGTTACTTGGACAGGGGCACCAATCAGCCCCAGCATTTT.

The chain recombines TRBV5-1 with TRBJ2-3; TRBD2 matches 10 bases. V gave up 4 bases and J gave up 4 bases; unmatched junction bases: 6. This CDR3 has 15 amino acids. CDR1 is SGHRS and CDR2 is YFSETQ in the germline V gene. CDR3 sequence: CASSETGTSADTQYF. The CDR3 coding sequence is TGCGCCAGCAGCGAGACCGGGACTAGCGCAGATACGCAGTATTTT. The complete variable domain, with remaining parts taken from reference TRBV5-1 and TRBJ2-3, reads KAGVTQTPRYLIKTRGQQVTLSCSPISGHRSVSWYQQTPGQGLQFLFEYFSETQRNKGNFPGRFSGRQFSNSRSEMNVSTLELGDSALYLCASSETGTSADTQYFGPGTRLTVL.

V gene TRBV7-6 combines with J gene TRBJ2-3, with 12 bases fitting TRBD2. The junction had 6 bases not matched to a gene; V was cut back by 4 bases and J by 4 bases. Germline V gene lookup returns CDR1 SGHVS and CDR2 FNYEAQ. The CDR3 covers 16 residues. In DNA form, the CDR3 reads TGTGCCAGCAGCTCAGGACTAGCGGGGCCGGCAGATACGCAGTATTTT. This sequence encodes CASSSGLAGPADTQYF.

A single count supports this clone. The chain combines TRBV2 with TRBJ1-2, with 7 positions matching TRBD1. CDR3 length: 13 amino acids. Trimming removed 8 bases from V and 8 bases from J; junction bases left unmatched: 11. Per the germline V gene, CDR1 is SNHLY and CDR2 is FYNNEI. CDR3 in amino acids: CASLEGAFGGYTF. The CDR3 coding sequence is TGTGCCAGCTTAGAGGGGGCTTTTGGGGGCTACACCTTC.

This clone was counted a single time. The chain employs TRBV18 and TRBJ2-7; TRBD1 matches 9 bases. V lost 3 bases to trimming and J lost 3 bases; unmatched junction nucleotides: 6. This CDR3 region has 15 residues. Germline CDR1 and CDR2: KGHSH and LQKENI. CDR3 nucleotide sequence: TGTGCCAGCTCACCGCCGGGACAGGGACGCTACGAGCAGTACTTC. It yields the protein CASSPPGQGRYEQYF.